This TCR beta chain appears in the sequencing data of a study of T cell repertoires in cytomegalovirus infection. Study information: CMV infection and matching HLA type were both indicated by public TCR beta signatures. Study-wide points: Within the response measured ex vivo, HLA-C-restricted CMV-specific TCR beta clonotypes were dominant. People with CMV and the relevant HLA were identified by cumulative public TCR beta family frequency.

V lost 5 bases and J 8 bases, leaving 12 bases between the germline ends. Germline V gene data show CDR1 as MNHNS and CDR2 as SASEGT. The CDR3 consists of 13 residues. TCRdb re-derived calls from the reads in MiXCR, one entry per CDR3 protein. The sample consists of hundreds of thousands of distinct CDR3 sequences, 15% to 20% of them appearing once. This clonotype was observed a handful of times. Its antigen is as yet unknown. This TCR was recovered from a human donor in good health (CMV status not recorded). Some clones in this sample may be carry-over from other donors' samples. V gene TRBV6-1 combines with J gene TRBJ1-4; TRBD1 is a possible D gene (5 bases). Sequences were obtained from PBMCs. The CDR3 region has the DNA TGTGCCAGCAGTACAGACTCAGGGGAAAAACTGTTTTTT. Amino acids: CASSTDSGEKLFF.